Presented here are 32 T cell receptor beta chains from one specimen sequenced in a study of blood T cell repertoires in COVID-19. Using immunoSEQ multiplex PCR, the repertoire was profiled, and TCRdb retains in-frame clones only, with some absent. The table includes roughly 50,000 clones, around 86% detected once. The sample was peripheral blood. The receptors were sampled from a human donor in a cohort sampled during active COVID-19.

This chain uses TRBV19 with TRBJ1-6; no clear D gene. CDR1 is LNHDA, CDR2 SQIVND, per germline (reference sequence). The ends were cut back, 3 bases at V and 8 bases at J, with 11 bases in the middle. CDR3 length equals 14 residues. In DNA, the CDR3 is TGTGCCAGTAGTATTGGCGGCTTTGATTCACCCCTCCACTTT. Amino acid sequence: CASSIGGFDSPLHF.

The chain has TRBV6-5 and TRBJ1-1; D gene ambiguous. This CDR3 has 13 residues. The germline V gene encodes CDR1 MNHEY and CDR2 SVGAGI. V shed 6 bases and J shed 3 bases, with 11 bases lying between them. The CDR3 protein is CASSRNSYTEAFF. CDR3 sequence (DNA): TGTGCCAGCAGCCGAAACAGCTACACTGAAGCTTTCTTT.

The rearrangement links TRBV29-1 to TRBJ2-2; D unresolved. CDR3 length: 13 amino acids. Germline CDR1 SQVTM, CDR2 ANQGSEA. The CDR3 loop is CSVQAQNTGELFF. CDR3 DNA: TGCAGTGTCCAAGCGCAGAACACCGGGGAGCTGTTTTTT.

V and J are TRBV2 and TRBJ2-3; possible D gene TRBD1, 5 bases. Trimming cost V 8 bases and J 0 bases, with 15 bases left between them. Germline V CDR1 and CDR2: SNHLY, FYNNEI. This CDR3 region has 15 residues. CDR3 residues: CASQTGAASTDTQYF. For the CDR3, the DNA is TGTGCCAGCCAAACTGGGGCGGCTAGCACAGATACGCAGTATTTT.

The chain recombines TRBV10-3 with TRBJ2-1; 11 bases map to TRBD2. This CDR3 comprises 16 residues. Germline trimming cut 6 bases from V and 0 bases from J; bases unmatched to any gene: 4. Germline-derived CDR1 and CDR2 are ENHRY and SYGVKD. The CDR3 DNA follows: TGTGCCATCAGAGGACTAGCGGGTGACTCCTACAATGAGCAGTTCTTC. This translates into CAIRGLAGDSYNEQFF.

The chain recombines TRBV5-1 with TRBJ2-3, with 8 bases lining up with TRBD2. The CDR3 has 15 residues. V was pared by 0 bases and J by 6 bases, with 6 bases of the junction left unmatched. CDR1 SGHRS and CDR2 YFSETQ come from the germline V gene. The CDR3 coding sequence is TGCGCCAGCAGCTTGGGGGCGGGAGGAGAGGATACGCAGTATTTT. Translating gives CASSLGAGGEDTQYF.

The V and J genes are TRBV6-5 and TRBJ2-1; TRBD2 might be the D (5 bases). CDR3 length: 13 amino acids. Germline V gene lookup returns CDR1 MNHEY and CDR2 SVGAGI. Trimming stripped 6 bases from V and 1 base from J, with 7 bases between. DNA for the CDR3: TGTGCCAGCAGGCGGGTGTCCTACAATGAGCAGTTCTTC. Protein product: CASRRVSYNEQFF.

This chain connects TRBV4-1 to TRBJ2-3, with a tentative D call TRBD2 (7 bases). The V end lost 3 bases, the J end lost 5 bases, and 15 bases lay between the germline ends. The CDR3 runs to 15 residues. Looked up from germline, CDR1 is MGHRA and CDR2 is YSYEKL. Here the CDR3 DNA reads TGCGCCAGCAGCCAGGAGGCGGGGGCAGGAGATACGCAGTATTTT. Translating it yields CASSQEAGAGDTQYF.

V usage is TRBV19 and J usage is TRBJ1-2; 7 nucleotides match TRBD1. Trimming removed 6 bases from V and 4 bases from J; junction bases left unmatched: 14. CDR1 is LNHDA and CDR2 is SQIVND in the germline V gene (reference sequence). The CDR3 covers 16 residues. CDR3 DNA: TGTGCCAGTAGCCAACCGCTCCGGGGACAGTTCTATGGCTACACCTTC. This codes for CASSQPLRGQFYGYTF.

The chain employs TRBV7-8 and TRBJ1-4, with D possibly being TRBD1 (6 bases). This CDR3 has 16 residues. Between the trimmed V and J ends, which lost 1 base and 7 bases, there was a span of 16 bases. Germline CDR1 is SGHVS and CDR2 is FQNEAQ. CDR3 nucleotide sequence: TGTGCCAGCAGCTTAGGTACGGGGACAATGATTGAAAAACTGTTTTTT. It specifies CASSLGTGTMIEKLFF.

The chain combines TRBV14 with TRBJ2-2, with TRBD2 as a possible D gene (7 bases). The CDR3 contains 18 residues. The germline V and J ends were trimmed by 4 bases and 5 bases, with 23 bases remaining between them. Germline CDR1 is SGHDN and CDR2 is FVKESK. In DNA form, the CDR3 reads TGTGCCAGCAGCCCCCCGGGGGGCTGGAGGGAGGAGACCGGGGAGCTGTTTTTT. Translating it yields CASSPPGGWREETGELFF.

V usage is TRBV6-5 and J usage is TRBJ2-1; TRBD2 aligns across 11 bases. The germline gives CDR1 MNHEY, CDR2 SVGAGI. The CDR3 is made up of 16 amino acids. With V trimmed by 2 bases and J by 9 bases, 9 bases remained unmatched. The CDR3 here is CASSYALTSGNPEQFF. The CDR3, as DNA: TGTGCCAGCAGTTACGCTTTGACTAGCGGGAACCCTGAGCAGTTCTTC.

The chain couples TRBV11-2 to TRBJ1-2; D is perhaps TRBD1 (6 bases). The V end lost 5 bases, the J end lost 2 bases, and 15 bases lay between the germline ends. The CDR3 is made up of 15 amino acids. CDR1 is SGHAT, CDR2 FQNNGV, per germline. The CDR3 DNA is TGTGCCAGCAGCGTACCCGGACAGTCGAACTATGGCTACACCTTC. This sequence encodes CASSVPGQSNYGYTF.

The V and J genes are TRBV2 and TRBJ2-7, with 8 nucleotides matching TRBD1. Germline loops: CDR1 SNHLY, CDR2 FYNNEI. The V gene end was trimmed by 4 bases and the J gene end by 4 bases; junction bases not matched to a gene: 6. This CDR3 is 14 amino acids long. The CDR3 spells CASSVPGGRYEQYF. For the CDR3, the DNA is TGTGCCAGCAGTGTGCCAGGGGGCCGTTACGAGCAGTACTTC.

The genes are TRBV3-1 (or the pseudogene TRBV3-2) and TRBJ2-7; D is unclear. V lost 1 base and J lost 1, with 8 bases in between. Per germline, CDR1 LGHDT and CDR2 YNNKEL (reference sequence). This CDR3 is built from 14 residues. CDR3 DNA sequence: TGTGCCAGCAGCCAAGGTTATGAGTCCTACGAGCAGTACTTC. The encoded protein is CASSQGYESYEQYF.

V gene TRBV5-1 combines with J gene TRBJ2-5, with 7 bases that match TRBD2. V shed 6 bases, J shed 2 bases, and the junction held 10 bases outside the gene matches. From germline, CDR1 is SGHRS and CDR2 YFSETQ. The CDR3 loop spans 15 amino acids. CDR3 protein: CASKTGTTSQETQYF. Written as DNA, the CDR3 is TGCGCCAGCAAGACGGGGACTACTTCGCAAGAGACCCAGTACTTC.

V usage is TRBV12-3 or TRBV12-4 and J usage is TRBJ2-5, with D uncertain. Trimming removed 7 bases at V and 0 bases at J, with 6 bases between. The length of the CDR3 is 12 residues. CDR3 DNA sequence: TGTGCCAGCACAGACAACCAAGAGACCCAGTACTTC. The encoded protein is CASTDNQETQYF.

This chain links TRBV28 with TRBJ2-1; the match to TRBD1 covers 8 bases. This CDR3 has 15 residues. V shed 3 bases and J 7 bases; nucleotides not matched to a gene: 8. Germline-derived CDR1 and CDR2 are MDHEN and SYDVKM. This CDR3 is CASSLAQGVGNEQFF. In DNA form, the CDR3 reads TGTGCCAGCAGTTTGGCACAGGGGGTTGGGAATGAGCAGTTCTTC.

Only one count was recorded for this clone. The J gene is TRBJ2-2, the V gene TRBV7-8; D possibly corresponds to TRBD2 (6 bases). Germline V gene sequence: CDR1 SGHVS, CDR2 FQNEAQ. Trimming took 8 bases from V and 1 from J, leaving 17 bases between them. The CDR3 is 16 amino acids. CDR3 DNA: TGTGCCAGCGACCCCTCGGGGACTGTGAACACCGGGGAGCTGTTTTTT. It codes for CASDPSGTVNTGELFF.

The rearrangement links TRBV7-8 to TRBJ2-7; the match to TRBD1 covers 10 bases. Germline V gene sequence: CDR1 SGHVS, CDR2 FQNEAQ. The V segment lost 0 bases and the J segment 6 bases; nucleotides outside the gene matches: 8. The CDR3 sequence is 16 residues long. CDR3 in amino acids: CASSLAATGGVFEQYF. The CDR3 bases are TGTGCCAGCAGCTTAGCCGCGACAGGGGGCGTATTCGAGCAGTACTTC. Full variable domain (remainder filled in from reference TRBV7-8 and TRBJ2-7): GAGVSQSPRYKVAKRGQDVALRCDPISGHVSLFWYQQALGQGPEFLTYFQNEAQLDKSGLPSDRFFAERPEGSVSTLKIQRTQQEDSAVYLCASSLAATGGVFEQYFGPGTRLTVT.

The chain carries TRBV28 and TRBJ1-1; perhaps TRBD1 as D (6 bases). Germline V gene data show CDR1 as MDHEN and CDR2 as SYDVKM. The CDR3 loop spans 12 amino acids. With 1 base removed from V and 11 bases from J, the gap between germline ends came to 11 bases. CDR3 bases: TGTGCCAGCAGTTTATACGGGGGGCAGGCTTTCTTT. It translates to CASSLYGGQAFF.

This sequence joins TRBV28 and TRBJ2-1; D might be TRBD1 (7 bases). V was cut by 6 bases and J by 9 bases, with 18 bases left in between. Germline-derived CDR1 and CDR2 are MDHEN and SYDVKM. The CDR3 has 14 amino acids. The CDR3 reads CASREGQLVGEQFF. The DNA for the CDR3 is TGTGCCAGCAGGGAGGGACAGCTCGTAGGTGAGCAGTTCTTC.

This chain links TRBV28 with TRBJ1-2, with D possibly TRBD1 on 5 matching bases. This CDR3 region has 13 residues. The V gene's germline CDR1 is MDHEN and CDR2 SYDVKM. The V end lost 10 bases, the J end lost 8 bases, and 20 bases lay between the germline ends. In nucleotides, the CDR3 is TGTGCCATCCCCCTAGGGGCCATAGGAGGCTACACCTTC. Its translation is CAIPLGAIGGYTF.

The gene calls are TRBV18 and TRBJ1-1; D is undetermined. V was cut by 6 bases and J by 0 bases, with 11 bases left in between. Germline-derived CDR1 and CDR2 are KGHSH and LQKENI. This CDR3 has 14 amino acids. The CDR3 reads CASSLGRMNTEAFF. For the CDR3, the DNA is TGTGCCAGCTCCCTCGGTCGCATGAACACTGAAGCTTTCTTT.

The chain couples TRBV4-3 to TRBJ1-1; D might be TRBD1 (5 bases). V dropped 0 bases and J dropped 7 bases, with 15 bases sitting between them. This CDR3 comprises 15 residues. Germline CDR1 reads LGHNA; CDR2 reads YSLEER. The CDR3 region is CASSQEPAGGDEAFF. CDR3 nucleotide sequence: TGCGCCAGCAGCCAAGAGCCCGCCGGGGGTGATGAAGCTTTCTTT.

The chain employs TRBV5-4 and TRBJ1-2; 9 bases align to TRBD1. CDR1 SGHNT and CDR2 YYREEE come from the germline V gene (reference sequence). The trim removed 3 bases at V and 7 bases at J, leaving 13 bases unmatched. CDR3 length equals 16 residues. CDR3 region: CASSSSPTGTGIGYTF. CDR3 nucleotide sequence: TGTGCCAGCAGCTCGTCACCCACCGGGACAGGGATTGGCTACACCTTC.

J is TRBJ1-2 and V is TRBV9; D is perhaps TRBD1 (6 bases). CDR1 SGDLS and CDR2 YYNGEE come from the germline V gene. CDR3 length: 10 amino acids. In nucleotides, the CDR3 is TGTAACCCTAACAGGGACGGCTACACCTTC. Its protein product is CNPNRDGYTF.

This chain joins TRBV4-3 and TRBJ2-1; a possible D gene is TRBD2 (5 bases). The CDR3 has 13 residues. The V gene's germline CDR1 is LGHNA and CDR2 YSLEER. The V end was cut by 1 base, the J end by 6 bases, with 7 bases between. This CDR3 is CASSQVSGNEQFF. The CDR3 nucleotides are TGCGCCAGCAGCCAAGTCAGCGGCAATGAGCAGTTCTTC.

The gene calls are TRBV2 and TRBJ1-5; tentatively, D is TRBD1 (5 bases). Germline CDR1 is SNHLY and CDR2 is FYNNEI. V shed 6 bases and J shed 3 bases, with 15 bases lying between them. This CDR3 contains 15 residues. The CDR3 reads CASSEYRQHNQPQHF. CDR3 DNA: TGTGCCAGCAGCGAATACCGACAGCACAATCAGCCCCAGCATTTT.

This clone was observed a single time. The V and J genes are TRBV24-1 and TRBJ2-1, with D perhaps TRBD2 (6 bases). There are 16 residues in the CDR3. V lost 4 bases, J lost 3 bases, and 15 bases lay in between. Germline loops: CDR1 KGHDR, CDR2 SFDVKD. CDR3 nucleotide sequence: TGTGCCACCAGTGACTCTAGCGCTTCGGGCTACAATGAGCAGTTCTTC. This codes for CATSDSSASGYNEQFF.

The V call is TRBV11-2, the J call TRBJ2-3; TRBD2 aligns across 12 bases. This CDR3 comprises 16 residues. In germline, CDR1 is SGHAT, CDR2 FQNNGV. V was pared by 3 bases and J by 8 bases, with 9 bases of the junction left unmatched. The CDR3 here is CASSFRLAGVVGTQYF. CDR3 DNA sequence: TGTGCCAGCAGCTTCAGACTAGCGGGGGTCGTAGGTACGCAGTATTTT.

The chain couples TRBV4-1 to TRBJ1-4; D is unclear. This CDR3 has 16 amino acids. V was trimmed by 1 base and J by 4 bases, leaving 13 bases between them. CDR1 and CDR2 (germline): MGHRA, YSYEKL. The CDR3 DNA follows: TGCGCCAGCAGCCAAGTGCGCCGCGGGAATAATGAAAAACTGTTTTTT. This sequence encodes CASSQVRRGNNEKLFF.